These T cell receptor beta chains were read from a single sample in a study of sequential checkpoint blockade in melanoma. The protocol was immunoSEQ multiplex PCR, while the TCRdb copy is restricted to in-frame clones and leaves out a portion. The sample carries around 37,000 clones, roughly a third recorded once. Sequenced here: tumor tissue (inferred from file names), sampled from a patient given nivolumab and ipilimumab in sequence. These receptors originate from a human donor with melanoma. CDR3s include the opening cysteine and the closing phenylalanine or tryptophan. Each record gives: J gene, clone size, V gene, CDR3 protein. A clone size is listed for some rows: how often the clone was seen (once, few, many), or a class if it is expanded.

j_gene: TRBJ1-1; abundance: .; v_gene: TRBV5-1; CDR3aa: CASSLASRNTEAFF
j_gene: TRBJ2-1; abundance: many; v_gene: TRBV11-3; CDR3aa: CASSPSASSYNEQFF
j_gene: TRBJ1-2; abundance: .; v_gene: TRBV19; CDR3aa: CASIRSGVIDGYTF
j_gene: TRBJ2-5; abundance: few; v_gene: TRBV30; CDR3aa: CAWMGRSQETQYF
j_gene: TRBJ1-2; abundance: .; v_gene: TRBV4-1; CDR3aa: CASSVGRGAGGYTF
j_gene: TRBJ2-2; abundance: .; v_gene: TRBV10-3; CDR3aa: CAISESISLRGPRTGELFF
j_gene: TRBJ2-3; abundance: .; v_gene: TRBV10-2; CDR3aa: CASSGLAGDTDTQYF
j_gene: TRBJ1-2; abundance: many; v_gene: TRBV12-5; CDR3aa: CATEPVGNYGYTF
j_gene: TRBJ1-2; abundance: .; v_gene: TRBV25-1; CDR3aa: CASSVLAWGGYTF
j_gene: TRBJ1-4; abundance: .; v_gene: TRBV9; CDR3aa: CASSAPGSALGEKLFF
j_gene: TRBJ2-7; abundance: .; v_gene: TRBV11-3; CDR3aa: CASSLMGGLAGGLRQYF
j_gene: TRBJ2-7; abundance: .; v_gene: TRBV19; CDR3aa: CASSYGTGWAYEQYF
j_gene: TRBJ2-7; abundance: many; v_gene: TRBV7-5; CDR3aa: CASSWDSLTPYEQYF
j_gene: TRBJ2-2; abundance: .; v_gene: TRBV19; CDR3aa: CASMGGTSGAVRTGELFF
j_gene: TRBJ2-7; abundance: few; v_gene: TRBV11-3; CDR3aa: CASSLRQGRNEQYF
j_gene: TRBJ1-2; abundance: once; v_gene: TRBV30; CDR3aa: CAWGGSGGWSQGTF
j_gene: TRBJ1-1; abundance: few; v_gene: TRBV6-8; CDR3aa: CASREGPFTSSTEAFF
j_gene: TRBJ1-4; abundance: few; v_gene: TRBV6-8; CDR3aa: CASSGYPGGEEKLFF
j_gene: TRBJ1-3; abundance: few; v_gene: TRBV7-2; CDR3aa: CASSWGWADTIYF
j_gene: TRBJ2-7; abundance: .; v_gene: TRBV11-3; CDR3aa: CASSLGHVGGNSYEQYF
j_gene: TRBJ2-5; abundance: .; v_gene: TRBV18; CDR3aa: CASSPSLETQYF
j_gene: TRBJ1-1; abundance: .; v_gene: TRBV5-1; CDR3aa: CASSILGGSTNTEAFF
j_gene: TRBJ1-1; abundance: .; v_gene: TRBV5-1; CDR3aa: CASSFGGSKMTEAFF
j_gene: TRBJ2-1; abundance: .; v_gene: TRBV18; CDR3aa: CASSIGEPNEQFF
j_gene: TRBJ2-7; abundance: many; v_gene: TRBV11-3; CDR3aa: CASSLGTSSYEQYF
j_gene: TRBJ1-3; abundance: few; v_gene: TRBV6-8; CDR3aa: CASSDPEVRNTIYF
j_gene: TRBJ1-4; abundance: few; v_gene: TRBV28; CDR3aa: CASRAPTNEKLFF
j_gene: TRBJ1-2; abundance: .; v_gene: TRBV30; CDR3aa: CAWSNHGNYGYTF